This T cell receptor (beta chain) was sequenced during a study of beta chain features in type 1 diabetes. The study, taken as a whole, reports: Moderately but significantly shorter TCRB CDR3s were found in Type 1 diabetes patients in all four CD4+ subsets. Short templates might get an advantage during PCR, and this would be equal in patients and controls.

Based on CD45RO/CCR7/CD25/CD127/CD95/CD27, CD4+ regulatory, stem cell-like memory, naive and central memory cells were sorted. Expressed TCRB transcripts were sequenced, since all the RNA that had been isolated was reverse transcribed. The read count averaged about 3.57 million across naive, central memory and regulatory T cell samples. Sequencing was performed with immunoSEQ multiplex PCR; in TCRdb, only in-frame clones are kept and a portion is missing. Among almost 350,000 clones, over 7% were seen once, and the ten largest hold roughly 1%. In regard to this clone: What it binds is unknown.

The receptor was isolated from a man aged 25-45 years with type 1 diabetes. Sequences were obtained from central memory CD4+ T cells from blood.

CDR3 nucleotides: TGTGCCAGCAGCTTAGGGACAGTCAAAGAGACCCAGTACTTC. Amino acids: CASSLGTVKETQYF. This sequence joins TRBV11-2 and TRBJ2-5; D is possibly TRBD1 (6 bases). Trimming took off 1 base at V and 3 bases at J, with 9 bases between the two ends. The CDR3 loop spans 14 amino acids. CDR1 and CDR2 (germline): SGHAT, FQNNGV.